The next 3 T cell receptor beta chains were all read from a single sample in a study of blood T cell repertoires in COVID-19. The protocol was immunoSEQ multiplex PCR, while the TCRdb copy is restricted to in-frame clones and leaves out a portion. The sample includes fewer than 200,000 clones, roughly 81% of them seen just once. The sequenced material came from peripheral blood. Source of these receptors: a woman aged 40 to 49 with COVID-19, enrolled during active disease.

The rearrangement uses TRBV30 and TRBJ2-2, with 7 nucleotides matching TRBD1. This CDR3 has 13 residues. V shed 1 base and J 14 bases; nucleotides not matched to a gene: 10. Germline lookup yields CDR1 GTSNPN and CDR2 SVGIG (reference sequence). Here the CDR3 reads CAWSAGQSGILFF. The CDR3 nucleotides read TGTGCCTGGAGTGCGGGACAGTCGGGGATCCTGTTTTTT.

The CDR3: CASSPILGAEQPQHF. CDR3 DNA: TGTGCCAGCAGTCCTATACTTGGGGCAGAACAGCCCCAGCATTTT. The chain recombines TRBV27 with TRBJ1-5, with a possible D match to TRBD1 (5 bases). Germline loops: CDR1 MNHEY, CDR2 SMNVEV (reference sequence). The V gene lost 5 bases and the J gene lost 7 bases, with 18 bases spanning the gap. The CDR3 runs 15 residues.

This chain links TRBV20-1 with TRBJ2-5; 9 positions match TRBD2. This CDR3 contains 11 residues. In germline, CDR1 is DFQATT, CDR2 SNEGSKA (reference sequence). The trim removed 7 bases at V and 3 bases at J, leaving 0 bases unmatched. CDR3 bases: TGCAGTGTAGCGGGAGAAGAGACCCAGTACTTC. Protein sequence: CSVAGEETQYF.